Each of the 7 T cell receptor beta chains below was sequenced from the same sample in a study of cytomegalovirus exposure and HLA in healthy donors (dated by TCRdb to the late 2010s). Library construction relied on the immunoSEQ multiplex PCR assay. For the multiplex PCR, a mixture combining 60 forward primers for TCR Vbeta segments and 13 reverse primers for TCR Jbeta segments was used. In its TCRdb copy, this immuneACCESS table keeps in-frame sequences only and misses some clones. Where compared with another copy, unresolved V genes explain less than half of these, and the others have no known cause. This sample is represented by over 200,000 clones; around 80% of them were singletons. Together, the top ten hold around 6% of the sample. Sequencing was done on a sample of PBMCs. These receptors came from a man in his forties or fifties in good health and CMV-seropositive.

V gene TRBV27 combines with J gene TRBJ2-3; TRBD2 matches at 9 bases. Trimming cost V 6 bases and J 5 bases; bases outside gene matches: 9. Germline values: CDR1 MNHEY, CDR2 SMNVEV (reference sequence). This CDR3 is built from 15 residues. The CDR3 nucleotides are TGTGCCAGCAGGTCCATAGCGGGAGCGGGAGATACGCAGTATTTT. The encoded protein is CASRSIAGAGDTQYF.

The chain uses TRBV6-5 and TRBJ2-1; no firm D call. The CDR3 totals 12 residues. Germline-derived CDR1 and CDR2 are MNHEY and SVGAGI. V gave up 6 bases and J gave up 0 bases, with 3 bases separating them. The CDR3 sequence: CASSRSYNEQFF. For the CDR3, the DNA is TGTGCCAGCAGCCGCTCCTACAATGAGCAGTTCTTC.

The V gene is TRBV7-6, the J gene TRBJ1-1; D perhaps matches TRBD1 (5 bases). Trimming removed 2 bases from V and 0 bases from J, with 10 bases in between. The CDR3 has 15 amino acids. Germline CDR1 SGHVS, CDR2 FNYEAQ. The CDR3 here is CASSLKTAMNTEAFF. The CDR3 coding sequence is TGTGCCAGCAGCTTAAAGACAGCCATGAACACTGAAGCTTTCTTT.

The rearrangement uses TRBV25-1 and TRBJ2-7, with 8 bases matching TRBD1. Germline CDR1 MGHDK, CDR2 SYGVNS. This CDR3 is 15 amino acids long. The junction had 8 bases not matched to a gene; V was cut back by 2 bases and J by 5 bases. CDR3 DNA sequence: TGTGCCAGCAGTGAAGGGGTACAGGGGGTCCACGAGCAGTACTTC. Protein: CASSEGVQGVHEQYF.

This rearrangement joins TRBV7-2 to TRBJ2-7, with 10 bases fitting TRBD2. Germline CDR1 is SGHTA and CDR2 is FQGNSA. V shed 2 bases, J shed 5 bases, and the junction held 9 bases outside the gene matches. There are 16 residues in the CDR3. The CDR3 protein is CASSLLRLAGGDEQYF. Here the CDR3 DNA reads TGTGCCAGCAGCTTACTTCGACTAGCGGGTGGGGACGAGCAGTACTTC. The full variable domain, completed using reference TRBV7-2 and TRBJ2-7, is GAGVSQSPSNKVTEKGKDVELRCDPISGHTALYWYRQSLGQGLEFLIYFQGNSAPDKSGLPSDRFSAERTGGSVSTLTIQRTQQEDSAVYLCASSLLRLAGGDEQYFGPGTRLTVT.

The chain is built from TRBV27 and TRBJ2-6, with 8 bases matching TRBD2. Germline CDR1 and CDR2: MNHEY and SMNVEV (reference sequence). This CDR3 is 19 amino acids long. The V gene end was trimmed by 6 bases and the J gene end by 0 bases; junction bases not matched to a gene: 13. The CDR3 loop is CASRHPEGAGGSGANVLTF. The CDR3 coding sequence is TGTGCCAGCAGACACCCAGAGGGCGCGGGGGGCTCTGGGGCCAACGTCCTGACTTTC.

CDR3 coding DNA: TGTGCCAGCAGCTTGGGAGTTCTCGAGCAGTACTTC. Translating it yields CASSLGVLEQYF. The chain has TRBV7-9 and TRBJ2-7; perhaps TRBD2 as D (5 bases). There are 12 residues in the CDR3. The V end lost 3 bases, the J end lost 6 bases, and 9 bases lay between the germline ends. CDR1 is SEHNR, CDR2 FQNEAQ, per germline (reference sequence).